This is a list of T cell receptor beta chains from one sample in a study of cytomegalovirus exposure and HLA in healthy donors. TCRdb's table, derived via immunoSEQ multiplex PCR, lists solely in-frame clones and lacks some. The sample has fewer than 300,000 clones, about 80% seen once. The sequenced material came from PBMCs. These receptors were obtained from a girl aged 2 to 9 in good health and CMV-seronegative. Each CDR3 is given with its conserved first and last residue. The D gene is left open where the match is weak. Only some rows state a clone size, as once, few, many or a class for expanded clones.

TRBJ1-3	13	.	.	TRBV19	TGTGCCAGTACGAGGGTCTCTGGAAACACCATATATTTT	CASTRVSGNTIYF
TRBJ1-2	12	.	.	TRBV6-5	TGTGCCAGCAGTCAGACAGCGAGGGGCTACACCTTC	CASSQTARGYTF
TRBJ1-5	15	.	.	TRBV5-1	TGCGCCAGCAGCTTGGCAGGATATAGCAATCAGCCCCAGCATTTT	CASSLAGYSNQPQHF
TRBJ1-5	12	.	.	TRBV7-3	TGTACAGGACCAGGGGGCAATCAGCCCCAGCATTTT	CTGPGGNQPQHF
TRBJ1-5	14	.	.	TRBV6-1	TGTGCCAGCAGTGAACAGGGAAAGGGTCAGCCCCAGCATTTT	CASSEQGKGQPQHF
TRBJ1-2	14	.	.	TRBV2	TGTGCCAGCAGGCCCGTAAGAGCTAACTATGGCTACACCTTC	CASRPVRANYGYTF
TRBJ2-1	17	.	.	TRBV4-2	TGTGCCAGCAGCCAAGGCCCGTTAGCAGTAGTCGACAATGAGCAGTTCTTC	CASSQGPLAVVDNEQFF
TRBJ2-7	14	TRBD2	.	TRBV13	TGTGCCAGCAGCTTACTCCGAGCGGGGAATGAGCAGTACTTC	CASSLLRAGNEQYF
TRBJ2-1	15	.	few	TRBV30	TGTGCCTGGAGGGGTTGGGGGGGCCCCTACAATGAGCAGTTCTTC	CAWRGWGGPYNEQFF
TRBJ1-4	15	TRBD1	.	TRBV28	TGTGCCAGCAGCCAAGGGACAGGTGCCCTTAGTGGACTGTTTTTT	CASSQGTGALSGLFF
TRBJ1-1	13	.	.	TRBV18	TGTGCCAGCTCACCAGGGGAGGGTACTGAAGCTTTCTTT	CASSPGEGTEAFF
TRBJ1-3	15	.	.	TRBV6-6	TGTGCCAGCAGTTACGCAGGGAAAAGTGGAAACACCATATATTTT	CASSYAGKSGNTIYF
TRBJ1-2	17	.	.	TRBV28	TGTGCCAGCAGCAGCGCCCTCCTTGGGGGACTTAACTATGGCTACACCTTC	CASSSALLGGLNYGYTF
TRBJ2-1	13	TRBD2	.	TRBV5-4	TGTGCCAGCAGGCGGACTAGCGGGCGACTGAAGTTCTTC	CASRRTSGRLKFF
TRBJ2-1	15	TRBD2	.	TRBV29-1	TGCAGCGTTGTCGCTAGCGGGAGGTCCCCGGGGGAGCAGTTCTTC	CSVVASGRSPGEQFF
TRBJ2-5	19	TRBD2	.	TRBV28	TGTGCCAGCAGTTTAAACAGGGTCCGTAGCGGGGGGGCGTATGAGACCCAGTACTTC	CASSLNRVRSGGAYETQYF
TRBJ2-3	13	.	few	TRBV5-4	TGTGCCAGCAGCTTAGCGGTGGCAGATACGCAGTATTTT	CASSLAVADTQYF
TRBJ1-5	12	.	.	TRBV19	TGTGCCAGTAGTATGTTAGATCAGCCCCAGCATTTT	CASSMLDQPQHF
TRBJ1-2	14	TRBD1	.	TRBV7-3	TGTGCCAGCAGCGCCTCCGGGACAGGCTATGGCTACACCTTC	CASSASGTGYGYTF
TRBJ1-2	15	.	.	TRBV7-9	TGTTCCAGCAGCTTATATTCGGGAGACAACTATGGCTACACCTTC	CSSSLYSGDNYGYTF
TRBJ1-3	16	.	once	TRBV4-2	TGTGCCAGCAGCCAAGGAAACGCTAATCACGGAAACACCATATATTTT	CASSQGNANHGNTIYF
TRBJ1-2	14	TRBD1	once	TRBV19	TGTGCCAGTACCACCCAGACAGGGGGCTACGGCTACACCTTC	CASTTQTGGYGYTF
TRBJ2-7	15	TRBD2	.	TRBV7-6	TGTGCCAGCAGCTTAGCGGGAGGGCCCTCTTACGAGCAGTACTTC	CASSLAGGPSYEQYF